Listed here are 12 T cell receptor beta chains from one sample, sequenced in a study of T-cell reconstitution after alpha-beta-depleted transplantation in children. Library preparation (for TCRbeta) was performed with unique molecular identifiers. TCRdb re-analysed the PCR reads in MiXCR, keeping a single row per CDR3 protein. Found here are roughly 220,000 distinct CDR3 sequences, over 9.5% of them singletons; the top ten hold around 5.1%. The sequencing used PBMCs from the stem cell graft donor, collected from the stem cell graft. The receptors derive from a human donor who donated a stem cell graft to a child with SCID.

The sample holds many counts of this clonotype. The chain joins TRBV3-1 to TRBJ2-1; TRBD1 or TRBD2 may be the D gene (5 bases each). The germline V gene has CDR1 LGHDT and CDR2 YNNKEL (reference sequence). This CDR3 has 15 amino acids. The V end was cut by 4 bases, the J end by 7 bases, with 17 bases between. CDR3: CASSLLTGTKNEQFF. For the CDR3, the DNA is TGTGCCAGCAGCCTCTTAACCGGGACCAAAAATGAGCAGTTCTTC.

The table lists this clonotype with many counts. This chain joins TRBV20-1 and TRBJ1-2; D might be TRBD1 (5 bases). Germline assignment: CDR1 DFQATT and CDR2 SNEGSKA (reference sequence). The CDR3 runs 16 residues. Trimming took off 0 bases at V and 5 bases at J, with 19 bases between the two ends. The CDR3 bases are TGCAGTGCTAGAGACCGTACCCGACAGCCCCAGTATGGCTACACCTTC. Encoded protein: CSARDRTRQPQYGYTF.

The chain carries TRBV10-3 and TRBJ2-5; D is unresolved. The germline gives CDR1 ENHRY, CDR2 SYGVKD. Trimming took 4 bases from V and 2 from J, leaving 11 bases between them. This CDR3 has 14 residues. CDR3 in amino acids: CAISVQGIQETQYF. CDR3 nucleotide sequence: TGTGCCATCAGTGTACAAGGGATACAAGAGACCCAGTACTTC.

This clonotype was picked up many times. The CDR3 here is CASSADRFSTDTQYF. DNA of the CDR3: TGCGCCAGCAGCGCCGACAGATTTAGCACAGATACGCAGTATTTT. The chain carries TRBV5-1 and TRBJ2-3, with D possibly TRBD1 on 5 matching bases. This CDR3 contains 15 residues. V lost 4 bases and J lost 0, with 12 bases in between. Germline CDR1 is SGHRS and CDR2 is YFSETQ.

In its sample, this clonotype was seen once. J is TRBJ1-1 and V is TRBV6-6; TRBD1 might be the D (5 bases). The CDR3 is 13 amino acids. Germline V gives CDR1 MNHNY, CDR2 SVGAGI (reference sequence). Trimming stripped 4 bases from V and 6 bases from J, with 12 bases between. The CDR3 bases are TGTGCCAGCAGTTCGCCAGGGCTTGCTGAAGCTTTCTTT. Its protein product is CASSSPGLAEAFF.

The J gene is TRBJ1-2, the V gene TRBV9, with D maybe TRBD1 (5 bases). The CDR3 has 11 residues. Germline V gene lookup returns CDR1 SGDLS and CDR2 YYNGEE. V shed 6 bases and J shed 9 bases, with 12 bases lying between them. CDR3 sequence reads: CASNRGVSYTF. The CDR3 coding sequence is TGTGCCAGCAACCGAGGGGTGAGCTACACCTTC.

The table lists this clonotype with many counts. This chain links TRBV4-1 with TRBJ2-7, with 7 bases lining up with TRBD1. The length of the CDR3 is 15 residues. CDR1 and CDR2 (germline): MGHRA, YSYEKL. J gave up 3 bases and V 3 bases, and 8 bases lay outside the gene matches. The CDR3 DNA reads TGCGCCAGCAGCCACGGACAGGCTTCGAGCTACGAGCAGTACTTC. Translating it yields CASSHGQASSYEQYF.

The chain recombines TRBV5-1 with TRBJ2-1; 14 nucleotides agree with TRBD2. CDR3 length: 16 amino acids. Trimming cost V 3 bases and J 7 bases; bases outside gene matches: 6. Germline V gene lookup returns CDR1 SGHRS and CDR2 YFSETQ. CDR3 loop: CASSYRLAGGPNEQFF. CDR3 coding DNA: TGCGCCAGCAGCTACCGACTAGCGGGGGGGCCGAATGAGCAGTTCTTC.

This clonotype was seen a few times. V usage is TRBV6-2 or TRBV6-3 and J usage is TRBJ2-7; 9 nucleotides agree with TRBD2. The trim removed 5 bases at V and 3 bases at J, leaving 8 bases unmatched. The CDR3 is 15 amino acids. CDR1 and CDR2 (germline): MNHEY, SVGEGT. The CDR3 sequence is CASSIASGDLYEQYF. Written as DNA, the CDR3 is TGTGCCAGCAGTATAGCTAGCGGGGACCTCTACGAGCAGTACTTC.

This clonotype was seen ten or more times. The chain has TRBV12-3 or TRBV12-4 and TRBJ1-6; no firm D call. The CDR3 is 15 amino acids. The V end was cut by 0 bases, the J end by 7 bases, with 10 bases between. CDR3 sequence reads: CASSLAAQLNSPLHF. The CDR3 DNA reads as TGTGCCAGCAGTTTAGCGGCACAGCTCAATTCACCCCTCCACTTT.

This chain joins TRBV5-1 and TRBJ2-7, with TRBD1 identical over 8 bases. CDR3 length: 14 amino acids. V lost 2 bases and J lost 1; bases outside the gene matches: 2. Germline CDR1 is SGHRS and CDR2 is YFSETQ. The CDR3 protein is CASSFQGASYEQYF. CDR3 DNA: TGCGCCAGCAGCTTCCAGGGGGCTTCCTACGAGCAGTACTTC.

This clonotype was seen at least ten times. The chain joins TRBV3-1 to TRBJ1-6; possible D gene TRBD1, 5 bases. Trimming stripped 4 bases from V and 10 bases from J, with 26 bases between. This CDR3 contains 18 residues. Germline lookup yields CDR1 LGHDT and CDR2 YNNKEL (reference sequence). CDR3 DNA sequence: TGTGCCAGCAGCCCTAACGAGGGGCTCCAGTTCGGGCGATCACCCCTCCACTTT. This gives the protein CASSPNEGLQFGRSPLHF.